The clone carrying this T cell receptor (beta chain) was recorded a few times. The sample is drawn from a study of blood T cell repertoires in COVID-19. Sequenced by immunoSEQ multiplex PCR; TCRdb stores in-frame clones only, minus some. The sample holds 90,000 to 100,000 clones, approximately 81% seen once. Material for sequencing was peripheral blood. The source of this sequence is a woman of 80 years or more with acute or convalescent COVID-19.

The CDR3 loop reads CAISEYGVSEAFF. In DNA form, the CDR3 reads TGTGCCATCAGTGAATACGGGGTCTCTGAAGCTTTCTTT. This chain links TRBV10-3 with TRBJ1-1; D is ambiguous. Germline lookup yields CDR1 ENHRY and CDR2 SYGVKD. CDR3 length equals 13 residues. Trimming left V 3 bases short and J 6 bases short, with 11 bases between.